Below, 17 T cell receptor beta chains from the same sample are listed, as sequenced in a study of early T cells in non-severe SARS-CoV-2 infection. TCRdb ran MiXCR on the 5' RACE reads and lists one entry per CDR3 protein. The sample holds 70,000 to 95,000 distinct CDR3 sequences, over 9% seen once. Sequencing was performed on whole blood. The receptors stem from an adult who was a healthcare worker with PCR-confirmed SARS-CoV-2 infection or an uninfected control (not recorded which).

This clonotype appeared many times. The rearrangement links TRBV7-9 to TRBJ1-6; 10 positions agree with TRBD1. CDR1 is SEHNR and CDR2 is FQNEAQ in the germline V gene (reference sequence). The V segment lost 1 base and the J segment 8 bases; nucleotides outside the gene matches: 2. The CDR3 is 15 amino acids. CDR3 sequence reads: CASSLVGTGDSPLHF. The CDR3 region has the DNA TGTGCCAGCAGCTTAGTGGGGACAGGGGATTCACCCCTCCACTTT.

This clonotype was seen a handful of times. V and J are TRBV20-1 and TRBJ2-3; 9 bases are shared with TRBD1. This CDR3 comprises 14 residues. The V and J ends lost 6 bases and 0 bases, in that order; junction bases with no gene match: 4. Germline V CDR1 and CDR2: DFQATT, SNEGSKA (reference sequence). CDR3 in DNA: TGCAGTGCCACCGGGACAGGGAGCACAGATACGCAGTATTTT. Amino acid sequence: CSATGTGSTDTQYF.

This clonotype was seen more than once but under ten times. The V call is TRBV18, the J call TRBJ2-3; possible D gene TRBD2, 5 bases. This CDR3 comprises 14 residues. Trimming took off 5 bases at V and 9 bases at J, with 18 bases between the two ends. Germline CDR1 is KGHSH and CDR2 is LQKENI. CDR3 residues: CASSRTGSGETQYF. In DNA form, the CDR3 reads TGTGCCAGCTCAAGGACGGGAAGTGGGGAGACGCAGTATTTT. Using reference TRBV18 and TRBJ2-3 for the parts outside the CDR3, the full variable domain is NAGVMQNPRHLVRRRGQEARLRCSPMKGHSHVYWYRQLPEEGLKFMVYLQKENIIDESGMPKERFSAEFPKEGPSILRIQQVVRGDSAAYFCASSRTGSGETQYFGPGTRLTVL.

This rearrangement joins TRBV20-1 to TRBJ2-2, with TRBD2 matching 7 bases. J gave up 2 bases and V 1 base, and 4 bases lay outside the gene matches. Germline values: CDR1 DFQATT, CDR2 SNEGSKA (reference sequence). The CDR3 totals 15 residues. DNA for the CDR3: TGCAGTGCTAGAGGTTCTAGCGGTAACACCGGGGAGCTGTTTTTT. Protein sequence: CSARGSSGNTGELFF.

The genes are TRBV14 and TRBJ2-1; 15 bases agree with TRBD2. This CDR3 contains 18 residues. Germline loops: CDR1 SGHDN, CDR2 FVKESK. V dropped 0 bases and J dropped 4; count of bases not matched to a gene: 4. CDR3 amino acids: CASSQDGLAGGQYNEQFF. The CDR3, as DNA: TGTGCCAGCAGCCAAGATGGACTAGCGGGAGGGCAGTACAATGAGCAGTTCTTC.

The table lists this clonotype with many counts. This rearrangement joins TRBV12-3 or TRBV12-4 to TRBJ1-1; D not resolved. The CDR3 has 13 residues. Trimming removed 5 bases at V and 5 bases at J, with 12 bases between. The CDR3 DNA reads as TGTGCCAGCAGTCAGAAGGCCCGGACTGAAGCTTTCTTT. It is translated as CASSQKARTEAFF.

This clonotype was observed at least ten times. V and J are TRBV28 and TRBJ2-7; D gene unclear. The ends were cut back, 7 bases at V and 3 bases at J, with 7 bases in the middle. This CDR3 comprises 11 residues. Germline CDR1 MDHEN, CDR2 SYDVKM. CDR3: CASTRSYEQYF. Written as DNA, the CDR3 is TGTGCCAGCACCCGTAGCTACGAGCAGTACTTC.

V gene TRBV28 combines with J gene TRBJ2-3; D might be TRBD2 (5 bases). Trimming shortened V by 8 bases and J by 1 base, and 13 bases separated the two germline ends. CDR1 MDHEN and CDR2 SYDVKM come from the germline V gene. CDR3 size: 14 residues. The CDR3 is CASFMTLGTDTQYF. The CDR3 region has the DNA TGTGCCAGCTTCATGACACTAGGCACAGATACGCAGTATTTT. The full variable domain, completed using reference TRBV28 and TRBJ2-3, is DVKVTQSSRYLVKRTGEKVFLECVQDMDHENMFWYRQDPGLGLRLIYFSYDVKMKEKGDIPEGYSVSREKKERFSLILESASTNQTSMYLCASFMTLGTDTQYFGPGTRLTVL.

The chain links TRBV7-6 to TRBJ2-5, with a weak D call TRBD1 (6 bases). Germline CDR1 SGHVS, CDR2 FNYEAQ. The CDR3 contains 15 residues. V lost 0 bases and J 3 bases, leaving 11 bases between the germline ends. CDR3: CASSLAGAAKETQYF. The CDR3 DNA is TGTGCCAGCAGCTTAGCGGGGGCGGCGAAAGAGACCCAGTACTTC.

Many counts were recorded for this clonotype. V gene TRBV14 combines with J gene TRBJ2-3; D might be TRBD2 (5 bases). The V end lost 1 base, the J end lost 2 bases, and 10 bases lay between the germline ends. The CDR3 has 15 amino acids. The germline gives CDR1 SGHDN, CDR2 FVKESK. CDR3 coding DNA: TGTGCCAGCAGCCAAGTACTAGATGCCACAGATACGCAGTATTTT. Encoded protein: CASSQVLDATDTQYF.

This clonotype was counted ten times or more. For the CDR3, the DNA is TGTGCCAGCACCCCTAGCGTTCGCGGGGCCCAGTACTTC. Translation: CASTPSVRGAQYF. The chain employs TRBV28 and TRBJ2-5; perhaps TRBD2 as D (6 bases). CDR3 length: 13 amino acids. Germline V gene lookup returns CDR1 MDHEN and CDR2 SYDVKM. The V end was cut by 7 bases, the J end by 9 bases, with 18 bases between.

This clonotype has ten or more counts. This chain uses TRBV20-1 with TRBJ2-7; either TRBD1 or TRBD2 may supply D (6 bases each). Trimming shortened V by 6 bases and J by 7 bases, and 16 bases separated the two germline ends. The CDR3 spans 12 residues. Germline loops: CDR1 DFQATT, CDR2 SNEGSKA (reference sequence). CDR3 sequence reads: CSASSGAQEQYF. CDR3 DNA sequence: TGCAGTGCCTCGTCGGGGGCGCAGGAGCAGTACTTC.

In this sample, this clonotype turned up a few times. V usage is TRBV28 and J usage is TRBJ2-3, with D tentatively TRBD2 (6 bases). The germline V and J ends were trimmed by 4 bases and 1 base, with 9 bases remaining between them. In germline, CDR1 is MDHEN, CDR2 SYDVKM. This CDR3 has 14 residues. CDR3 DNA: TGTGCCAGCAGTTCGGGGGTCCGCACAGATACGCAGTATTTT. The encoded protein is CASSSGVRTDTQYF.

This clonotype was detected many times. The rearrangement joins TRBV11-2 to TRBJ2-7; TRBD1 might be the D (6 bases). This CDR3 has 16 amino acids. V lost 7 bases to trimming and J lost 0 bases, with 19 bases between them. The V gene's germline CDR1 is SGHAT and CDR2 FQNNGV. In DNA form, the CDR3 reads TGTGCCAGCACCGATCCAGGGACATGGGCCTCCTACGAGCAGTACTTC. This encodes CASTDPGTWASYEQYF.

V is TRBV2 and J is TRBJ2-1, with 12 bases fitting TRBD2. This CDR3 region has 15 residues. Germline V gives CDR1 SNHLY, CDR2 FYNNEI. With 4 bases clipped from V and 7 bases from J, the junction kept 5 bases outside the gene matches. The CDR3 here is CASSVTSGRYNEQFF. CDR3 sequence (DNA): TGTGCCAGCAGTGTAACTAGCGGGAGGTATAATGAGCAGTTCTTC.

The table lists this clonotype with a few counts. The rearrangement joins TRBV20-1 to TRBJ1-1, with D tentatively TRBD1 (5 bases). V dropped 3 bases and J dropped 1 base, with 12 bases sitting between them. The CDR3 is 14 residues long. CDR1 and CDR2 from the germline V gene are DFQATT and SNEGSKA (reference sequence). CDR3 protein: CSASGAGPNTEAFF. The CDR3 DNA sequence: TGCAGTGCTAGTGGGGCAGGGCCGAACACTGAAGCTTTCTTT.

The table lists this clonotype with many counts. The chain combines TRBV7-8 with TRBJ2-3; 8 bases map to TRBD2. Germline loops: CDR1 SGHVS, CDR2 FQNEAQ. The CDR3 spans 15 residues. The junction had 2 bases not matched to a gene; V was cut back by 2 bases and J by 1 base. The CDR3 is CASSLLTSGTDTQYF. DNA of the CDR3: TGTGCCAGCAGCTTATTGACTAGCGGCACAGATACGCAGTATTTT.